The 26 T cell receptor beta chains below were found in one sample sequenced in a study of regulatory dendritic cells for organ transplantation. The assay was immunoSEQ multiplex PCR, and TCRdb's table has in-frame clones only and misses some. The sample includes approximately 22,000 clones, 80% to 90% of them seen just once. Sorted subsets were CFSE-labeled and cultured approximately 5 days with allogeneic dendritic cells. Their target antigens are unknown. The specimen sequenced was naive CD4+ T cells from blood cultured with regulatory dendritic cells. Subset given: CD45RA+ naive T cells. These receptors originate from a human donor in good health.

This chain connects TRBV16 to TRBJ2-7; D may match TRBD1 or TRBD2 (5 bases each). This CDR3 comprises 13 residues. Germline values: CDR1 KGHSY, CDR2 FQNENV. V was shortened by 1 base and J by 5 bases, with 9 bases between the two germline ends. The CDR3 sequence: CASSQWDVNEQYF. CDR3 nucleotide sequence: TGTGCCAGCAGCCAATGGGACGTCAACGAGCAGTACTTC.

This chain joins TRBV9 and TRBJ2-4, with 8 bases that match TRBD2. The V gene end was trimmed by 3 bases and the J gene end by 1 base; junction bases not matched to a gene: 15. The V gene's germline CDR1 is SGDLS and CDR2 YYNGEE. The CDR3 consists of 19 residues. This CDR3 reads CASSAVAGRRGGAKNIQYF. CDR3 DNA sequence: TGTGCCAGCAGCGCTGTAGCGGGGAGAAGAGGAGGGGCCAAAAACATTCAGTACTTC.

Comment on this clone: One end of the junction varies from germline; a read error may be responsible. J is TRBJ2-1 and V is TRBV7-7; 13 bases are shared with TRBD2. CDR1 SSHAT and CDR2 FNYEAQ come from the germline V gene (reference sequence). The CDR3 length is 16 residues. The CDR3 DNA follows: TGTGCTAGCAGCCAGAGGACTAGCGGGAGCTACAATGAGCAGTTCTTC. It translates to CASSQRTSGSYNEQFF.

This clone was seen a few times. The chain carries TRBV7-9 and TRBJ2-7; 7 positions agree with TRBD1. Germline assignment: CDR1 SEHNR and CDR2 FQNEAQ (reference sequence). The CDR3 is made up of 15 amino acids. V shed 5 bases and J 4 bases; nucleotides not matched to a gene: 11. CDR3 DNA: TGTGCCAGCAGCCCGCTCACCGGGACAGATTACGAGCAGTACTTC. This translates into CASSPLTGTDYEQYF. Full variable domain (outside the CDR3, taken from reference TRBV7-9 and TRBJ2-7): DTGVSQNPRHKITKRGQNVTFRCDPISEHNRLYWYRQTLGQGPEFLTYFQNEAQLEKSRLLSDRFSAERPKGSFSTLEIQRTEQGDSAMYLCASSPLTGTDYEQYFGPGTRLTVT.

The CDR3 protein is CASSQVKMSTMNTEAFF. DNA for the CDR3: TGTGCCAGCAGCCAAGTAAAGATGTCCACGATGAACACTGAAGCTTTCTTT. This chain links TRBV14 with TRBJ1-1; D is uncertain. The CDR3 has 17 amino acids. The germline CDR1 and CDR2 sequences are SGHDN and FVKESK. Trimming took off 1 base at V and 0 bases at J, with 15 bases between the two ends.

V gene TRBV6-5 combines with J gene TRBJ2-1; the match to TRBD1 covers 7 bases. Trimming removed 6 bases from V and 7 bases from J; junction bases left unmatched: 6. The CDR3 has 13 residues. Germline CDR1 MNHEY, CDR2 SVGAGI. This CDR3 reads CASSYRDSNEQFF. CDR3 nucleotide sequence: TGTGCCAGCAGCTACCGGGACAGTAATGAGCAGTTCTTC.

The chain links TRBV7-9 to TRBJ2-7; possible D gene TRBD2, 5 bases. Germline CDR1 is SEHNR and CDR2 is FQNEAQ (reference sequence). Trimming took 5 bases from V and 2 from J, leaving 19 bases between them. This CDR3 has 16 amino acids. CDR3 nucleotide sequence: TGTGCCAGCAGCCTATCTTCCGGAGGCCACGCCTACGAGCAGTACTTC. Translating it yields CASSLSSGGHAYEQYF. Supplemented by reference TRBV7-9 and TRBJ2-7, the full variable domain reads DTGVSQNPRHKITKRGQNVTFRCDPISEHNRLYWYRQTLGQGPEFLTYFQNEAQLEKSRLLSDRFSAERPKGSFSTLEIQRTEQGDSAMYLCASSLSSGGHAYEQYFGPGTRLTVT.

V usage is TRBV13 and J usage is TRBJ2-1; possible D gene TRBD2, 6 bases. The CDR3 loop spans 15 amino acids. Deletions cut 3 bases from V and 0 bases from J, with 9 bases between. Per germline, CDR1 PRHDT and CDR2 FYEKMQ (reference sequence). The CDR3 spells CASSLSGLSYNEQFF. The CDR3 DNA reads TGTGCCAGCAGCTTGTCGGGACTCTCCTACAATGAGCAGTTCTTC.

The chain joins TRBV30 to TRBJ1-5; no definite D call. This CDR3 has 13 amino acids. Between the trimmed V and J ends, which lost 0 bases and 3 bases, there was a span of 6 bases. Germline assignment: CDR1 GTSNPN and CDR2 SVGIG (reference sequence). CDR3 bases: TGTGCCTGGAGTGTGGGCGCCAATCAGCCCCAGCATTTT. Translated: CAWSVGANQPQHF.

The chain employs TRBV18 and TRBJ1-4, with unresolved D. Trimming took 1 base from V and 8 from J, leaving 11 bases between them. This CDR3 is 14 amino acids long. Germline loops: CDR1 KGHSH, CDR2 LQKENI. CDR3 amino acids: CASSPQGGQEKLFF. Written as DNA, the CDR3 is TGTGCCAGCTCACCACAGGGAGGTCAGGAAAAACTGTTTTTT.

The genes are TRBV10-3 and TRBJ2-1; no clear D. Germline lookup yields CDR1 ENHRY and CDR2 SYGVKD. V lost 10 bases and J lost 3, with 16 bases in between. CDR3 length equals 14 residues. CDR3 in amino acids: CATATLAFYNEQFF. The CDR3 bases are TGTGCCACAGCAACACTTGCTTTCTACAATGAGCAGTTCTTC.

The chain links TRBV7-8 to TRBJ2-1, with D perhaps matching TRBD1 or TRBD2 (7 bases each). The CDR3 has 14 amino acids. V shed 5 bases and J shed 8 bases, with 16 bases lying between them. Germline V lookup: CDR1 SGHVS, CDR2 FQNEAQ. CDR3 in DNA: TGTGCCAGCAGCATCTTGGGAGGGGGCGATGAGCAGTTCTTC. Its translation: CASSILGGGDEQFF.

This chain joins TRBV7-9 and TRBJ1-4; D call uncertain. The CDR3 contains 14 residues. Trimming pared 3 bases from V and 6 bases from J, leaving 11 bases between. Germline V lookup: CDR1 SEHNR, CDR2 FQNEAQ (reference sequence). Here the CDR3 reads CASSLMKGDEKLFF. CDR3 bases: TGTGCCAGCAGCTTGATGAAGGGCGATGAAAAACTGTTTTTT.

This chain connects TRBV14 to TRBJ2-1; 9 nucleotides match TRBD2. The length of the CDR3 is 16 residues. J lost 1 base, V lost 5 bases, and 6 bases had no gene match. The germline CDR1 and CDR2 sequences are SGHDN and FVKESK. The CDR3 protein is CASSNSGRGSYNEQFF. DNA of the CDR3: TGTGCCAGCAGCAATAGCGGGAGAGGGTCCTACAATGAGCAGTTCTTC.

This chain links TRBV5-8 with TRBJ1-2; possibly TRBD1 for D (6 bases). Germline assignment: CDR1 SGHTS and CDR2 YDEGEE. The V gene lost 7 bases and the J gene lost 12 bases, with 16 bases spanning the gap. The CDR3 has 11 amino acids. Here the CDR3 reads CASHPTRGNTF. The CDR3 coding sequence is TGTGCCAGCCATCCTACTAGGGGGAACACCTTC. Together with reference TRBV5-8 and TRBJ1-2, the CDR3 gives the full variable domain: EAGVTQSPTHLIKTRGQQATLRCSPISGHTSVYWYQQALGLGLQFLLWYDEGEERNRGNFPPRFSGRQFPNYSSELNVNALELEDSALYLCASHPTRGNTFGSGTRLTVV.

The chain uses TRBV21-1 and TRBJ1-2; no DNA check was done on the table's D call, TRBD1. TRBV21-1 is a pseudogene. This CDR3 contains 16 residues. The CDR3 DNA reads TGTGCCAGCTCCACCAGGGCCCGAGAGGAAGGATATGGCTACACCTTC. Its translation is CASSTRAREEGYGYTF.

This chain links TRBV7-3 with TRBJ2-7, with D hard to call. Germline V gene lookup returns CDR1 SGHTA and CDR2 FQGTGA. The CDR3 totals 15 residues. The germline V and J ends were trimmed by 1 base and 5 bases, with 15 bases remaining between them. For the CDR3, the DNA is TGTGCCAGCAGCTTAATTCCGACACCCCCCCACGAGCAGTACTTC. This gives the protein CASSLIPTPPHEQYF.

This clone has just one count. The chain uses TRBV28 and TRBJ1-4, with D maybe TRBD1 (6 bases). The CDR3 spans 14 residues. The V end lost 5 bases, the J end lost 2 bases, and 9 bases lay between the germline ends. From germline, CDR1 is MDHEN and CDR2 SYDVKM. The chain's CDR3 is CASSGTLTNEKLFF. The CDR3 DNA is TGTGCCAGCAGTGGGACACTCACTAATGAAAAACTGTTTTTT.

The V call is TRBV7-9, the J call TRBJ2-5; weak D call: TRBD1 (6 bases). The length of the CDR3 is 17 residues. Trimming removed 3 bases from V and 3 bases from J, with 20 bases in between. Looked up from germline, CDR1 is SEHNR and CDR2 is FQNEAQ (reference sequence). The CDR3 loop is CASSFRAGVDRKETQYF. CDR3 sequence (DNA): TGTGCCAGCAGCTTCAGGGCAGGGGTGGATCGCAAAGAGACCCAGTACTTC.

The chain recombines TRBV7-9 with TRBJ1-1; 12 bases align to TRBD1. This CDR3 is built from 16 residues. From germline, CDR1 is SEHNR and CDR2 FQNEAQ (reference sequence). V shed 5 bases and J 6 bases; nucleotides not matched to a gene: 10. The CDR3 reads CASSPTGTGGTAEAFF. CDR3 coding DNA: TGTGCCAGCAGCCCTACCGGGACAGGGGGCACCGCTGAAGCTTTCTTT. Complete variable domain (other parts from reference TRBV7-9 and TRBJ1-1): DTGVSQNPRHKITKRGQNVTFRCDPISEHNRLYWYRQTLGQGPEFLTYFQNEAQLEKSRLLSDRFSAERPKGSFSTLEIQRTEQGDSAMYLCASSPTGTGGTAEAFFGQGTRLTVV.

The chain recombines TRBV11-2 with TRBJ2-1, with 8 bases identical to TRBD2. The V gene end was trimmed by 1 base and the J gene end by 5 bases; junction bases not matched to a gene: 7. Germline V gene data show CDR1 as SGHAT and CDR2 as FQNNGV. The CDR3 runs 16 residues. CDR3 loop: CASSLGPGGWNNEQFF. The CDR3 region has the DNA TGTGCCAGCAGCTTAGGACCGGGGGGGTGGAACAATGAGCAGTTCTTC.

This clone occurred a few times. The V and J genes are TRBV7-9 and TRBJ1-6, with 7 bases identical to TRBD1. Germline loops: CDR1 SEHNR, CDR2 FQNEAQ (reference sequence). With 6 bases clipped from V and 7 bases from J, the junction kept 3 bases outside the gene matches. CDR3 size: 13 residues. The CDR3 spells CASSDRVNSPLHF. The CDR3 nucleotides read TGTGCCAGCAGTGACAGGGTAAATTCACCCCTCCACTTT.

CDR3 region: CASRVGSSYNEQFF. The CDR3 DNA reads TGCGCCAGCAGGGTGGGTAGCTCCTACAATGAGCAGTTCTTC. This rearrangement joins TRBV10-2 to TRBJ2-1; D is unresolved. Deletions cut 6 bases from V and 0 bases from J, with 9 bases between. CDR1 and CDR2 from the germline V gene are WSHSY and SAAADI. The CDR3 sequence is 14 residues long.

CDR3 residues: CATLSPGIAGINEQFF. Written as DNA, the CDR3 is TGTGCCACCCTGAGCCCCGGAATAGCGGGGATTAATGAGCAGTTCTTC. This sequence joins TRBV10-3 and TRBJ2-1; 8 nucleotides line up with TRBD2. V was clipped by 10 bases and J by 7 bases; unmatched bases: 18. The CDR3 length is 16 residues. Germline V gives CDR1 ENHRY, CDR2 SYGVKD.

The chain couples TRBV11-2 to TRBJ2-7; D perhaps matches TRBD1 (5 bases). Between the trimmed V and J ends, which lost 3 bases and 3 bases, there was a span of 12 bases. This CDR3 comprises 14 residues. Germline CDR1 SGHAT, CDR2 FQNNGV. The CDR3 sequence: CASSLRTRNYEQYF. The CDR3 DNA is TGTGCCAGCAGCTTGAGGACAAGGAACTACGAGCAGTACTTC.

The V call is TRBV18, the J call TRBJ1-1; D not resolved. V was pared by 5 bases and J by 6 bases, with 16 bases between. Germline CDR1 KGHSH, CDR2 LQKENI. The CDR3 covers 14 residues. The CDR3 loop reads CASSKPLPYPEAFF. The CDR3 DNA sequence: TGTGCCAGCTCAAAGCCCCTACCCTATCCTGAAGCTTTCTTT.